The entry that follows covers one T cell receptor beta chain sequence. The antigen is undetermined. Sample treatment: oral pan-JAK inhibitor, 5-10 mg twice daily. As the sequencing template, cDNA was produced by extracting RNA and reverse transcribing it. This table comes from immunoSEQ multiplex PCR, and its TCRdb copy is limited to in-frame clones, with some not included. The sample lists over 250,000 clones, 45% to 70% occurring once. The record originates from a study of CD8+ T cells in alopecia areata. Study information: Among treated patients, oral tofacitinib was administered at 5 to 10 mg twice daily. Severity in treated patients was scored by percentage of scalp area affected. Points from the study as a whole: Persistence of many expanded lesional clones was seen in scalp and blood during tofacitinib. It was lesional scalp, especially alopecia totalis/universalis, that showed higher clonality than normal scalp.

Trimming left V 1 base short and J 7 bases short, with 7 bases between. Germline CDR1 is DFQATT and CDR2 is SNEGSKA (reference sequence). This CDR3 is built from 11 residues. This TCR was sampled from a human donor with alopecia areata. The input for sequencing was CD4+ T cells sorted from blood, taken at roughly week 53, from a patient treated with tofacitinib. This chain uses TRBV20-1 with TRBJ1-1; D may be TRBD1 (5 bases). The CDR3: CSARGGIEAFF. The CDR3 nucleotides are TGCAGTGCTAGAGGGGGGATTGAAGCTTTCTTT.